This TCR beta chain was captured by sequencing in a study of T cell repertoires in cytomegalovirus infection. This clonotype was seen a handful of times. Its antigen is not identified. In TCRdb, the reads were re-called with MiXCR into one record per CDR3 protein. The sample lists about 740,000 distinct CDR3 sequences, about 33% seen once, with approximately 18% in the top ten. V dropped 1 base and J dropped 3 bases, with 12 bases sitting between them. This CDR3 contains 15 residues. This clonotype originated in a human donor in good health (CMV status not recorded). Some clones in this sample may be carry-over from other donors' samples. The V and J genes are TRBV12-3 or TRBV12-4 and TRBJ1-1, with D possibly TRBD1 on 6 matching bases. Sequencing was performed on cultured PBMCs, taken from culture after CMV antigen stimulation. The CDR3 coding sequence is TGTGCCAGCAGTTTAGGGAGGGGGGGAGACACTGAAGCTTTCTTT. Its protein product is CASSLGRGGDTEAFF.